This T cell receptor beta chain was identified during a study of T cell repertoires in cytomegalovirus infection. Worth noting for this clonotype: Its antigen is still unknown.

The CDR3 spans 15 residues. Trimming shortened V by 1 base and J by 5 bases, and 12 bases separated the two germline ends. The germline V gene encodes CDR1 SGHNT and CDR2 YENEEA. TCRdb fed the reads into MiXCR, producing one record per CDR3 protein. This table has roughly 640,000 distinct CDR3 sequences, around 24% appearing once. Broader study findings: Frequencies of public TCR beta families were cumulated, and this identified carriers of CMV plus the relevant HLA. Dominating the ex vivo response were HLA-C-restricted CMV-specific TCR beta clonotypes.

Sequenced input: CD8+ T cells from PBMCs. The V and J genes are TRBV11-3 and TRBJ2-1, with D possibly TRBD1 on 6 matching bases. The TCR sequence derives from a human donor in good health (CMV status not recorded). Some clones in this sample may be carry-over from other donors' samples. This CDR3 is CASSLATRGNNEQFF. The CDR3 DNA sequence: TGTGCCAGCAGCTTAGCTACTAGGGGGAACAATGAGCAGTTCTTC.